Following are 21 T cell receptor beta chains from one sample sequenced in a study of blood T cell repertoires in COVID-19 (dated by TCRdb to the early 2020s). The library came from the immunoSEQ multiplex PCR assay. The table comes from immuneACCESS by way of TCRdb, which keeps in-frame sequences with V and J called. Part of the clones is missing from these tables; in studies checked, under half for an unresolved V gene and the rest for unknown reasons. In all, the sample holds under 300,000 clones, and approximately 80% of those were seen once. The top ten hold less than 4% of the sample. Sequenced input: peripheral blood. These receptors were collected from a woman between 18 and 30 years old with acute or convalescent COVID-19.

V gene TRBV19 combines with J gene TRBJ1-5, with D tentatively TRBD1 (6 bases). V was shortened by 5 bases and J by 3 bases, with 8 bases between the two germline ends. This CDR3 comprises 13 residues. Germline V gene data show CDR1 as LNHDA and CDR2 as SQIVND (reference sequence). In DNA form, the CDR3 reads TGTGCCAGTAGTCCGGGACACAATCAGCCCCAGCATTTT. Translated: CASSPGHNQPQHF.

The V gene is TRBV5-4, the J gene TRBJ2-2; D call uncertain. Germline V gene lookup returns CDR1 SGHNT and CDR2 YYREEE (reference sequence). The CDR3 runs 15 residues. Trimming removed 0 bases at V and 8 bases at J, with 14 bases between. The CDR3: CASSLEETASGELFF. The CDR3 DNA follows: TGTGCCAGCAGCTTGGAGGAGACCGCATCAGGGGAGCTGTTTTTT.

The rearrangement joins TRBV27 to TRBJ1-2; D unresolved. Germline V lookup: CDR1 MNHEY, CDR2 SMNVEV (reference sequence). This CDR3 comprises 14 residues. V shed 3 bases and J shed 4 bases, with 12 bases lying between them. For the CDR3, the DNA is TGTGCCAGCAGTTTTAAGTACGGGAGCTATGGCTACACCTTC. Encoded protein: CASSFKYGSYGYTF.

The chain has TRBV10-2 and TRBJ2-7, with 9 nucleotides matching TRBD2. Unmatched junction bases numbered 10, after V lost 7 bases and J lost 6 bases. The CDR3 loop spans 14 amino acids. Germline-derived CDR1 and CDR2 are WSHSY and SAAADI. CDR3: CASKQGTSRSEQYF. In nucleotides, the CDR3 is TGCGCCAGCAAGCAGGGGACTAGCCGCTCCGAGCAGTACTTC.

This chain joins TRBV2 and TRBJ2-7, with D hard to call. This CDR3 contains 14 residues. CDR1 is SNHLY, CDR2 FYNNEI, per germline. V was trimmed by 1 base and J by 0 bases, leaving 7 bases between them. Here the CDR3 reads CASSEGESSYEQYF. DNA for the CDR3: TGTGCCAGCAGTGAAGGAGAAAGCTCCTACGAGCAGTACTTC.

The chain couples TRBV6-2 or TRBV6-3 to TRBJ1-2; 8 bases are a match to TRBD1. CDR1 is MNHEY, CDR2 SVGEGT, per germline. With V trimmed by 2 bases and J by 0 bases, 2 bases remained unmatched. CDR3 length equals 15 residues. CDR3 coding DNA: TGTGCCAGCAGTTACCAGGGGGCAGCTAACTATGGCTACACCTTC. It translates to CASSYQGAANYGYTF.

V and J are TRBV12-2 and TRBJ2-1; TRBD2, as called in the table, went unchecked against the DNA. TRBV12-2 is a known pseudogene. The CDR3 runs 18 residues. The CDR3, as DNA: TGTGCAAGTCGCTTGGCAACTAGCGGGATGGGCTCCTACAATGAGCAGTTCTTC. Amino acids: CASRLATSGMGSYNEQFF.

This chain uses TRBV28 with TRBJ2-3; 8 bases fit TRBD2. V dropped 2 bases and J dropped 2; count of bases not matched to a gene: 9. The CDR3 is made up of 17 amino acids. The germline V gene has CDR1 MDHEN and CDR2 SYDVKM. This chain's CDR3 is CASSLGPTSGPTDTQYF. CDR3 in DNA: TGTGCCAGCAGTTTAGGTCCTACTAGCGGTCCCACAGATACGCAGTATTTT.

This chain connects TRBV7-9 to TRBJ1-1; possibly TRBD1 for D (5 bases). V lost 1 base and J lost 5, with 26 bases in between. Germline assignment: CDR1 SEHNR and CDR2 FQNEAQ (reference sequence). This CDR3 region has 19 residues. The CDR3: CASSLGDVWDRHRGTEAFF. The CDR3 DNA follows: TGTGCCAGCAGCTTAGGGGACGTTTGGGATCGACACCGGGGGACTGAAGCTTTCTTT.

Regarding this clone: One junction end does not reproduce the germline sequence, and a read error may be involved. V is TRBV4-3 and J is TRBJ2-3; D is perhaps TRBD2 (6 bases). The CDR3 spans 16 residues. The germline CDR1 and CDR2 sequences are LGHNA and YSLEER. Here the CDR3 DNA reads TGCGCCCGCAGCCCACTCGGGGGAGCCAGCACAGATACGCAGTATTTT. The encoded protein is CARSPLGGASTDTQYF.

This clone was seen just once. The chain carries TRBV10-1 and TRBJ2-1, with D perhaps matching TRBD2 (6 bases). The CDR3 contains 15 residues. V gave up 4 bases and J gave up 4 bases, with 14 bases separating them. The germline gives CDR1 WNHNN, CDR2 SYGVQD (reference sequence). CDR3 residues: CASSGVAEGYNEQFF. In DNA form, the CDR3 reads TGCGCCAGCAGTGGGGTTGCGGAGGGGTACAATGAGCAGTTCTTC.

The chain is built from TRBV5-6 and TRBJ2-3; possibly TRBD1 for D (5 bases). The germline V gene has CDR1 SGHDT and CDR2 YYEEEE. The V end lost 0 bases, the J end lost 8 bases, and 10 bases lay between the germline ends. This CDR3 is 13 amino acids long. CDR3 loop: CASSLGQTATQYF. CDR3 bases: TGTGCCAGCAGCTTGGGACAGACGGCTACGCAGTATTTT.

V usage is TRBV2 and J usage is TRBJ1-1, with a weak D call TRBD1 (6 bases). The CDR3 sequence is 16 residues long. V was pared by 4 bases and J by 0 bases, with 15 bases between. Germline CDR1 SNHLY, CDR2 FYNNEI. CDR3 coding DNA: TGTGCCAGCAGTGCCCGGACAGAAATAGTGAACACTGAAGCTTTCTTT. This encodes CASSARTEIVNTEAFF.

The chain recombines TRBV28 with TRBJ2-5, with 7 nucleotides matching TRBD2. The V segment lost 8 bases and the J segment 4 bases; nucleotides outside the gene matches: 4. The CDR3 covers 12 residues. CDR1 and CDR2 (germline): MDHEN, SYDVKM. The CDR3 DNA sequence: TGTGCCAGCCGGGAGGTGGGAGAGACCCAGTACTTC. It translates to CASREVGETQYF.

The V and J genes are TRBV18 and TRBJ2-1, with D perhaps matching TRBD2 (6 bases). V lost 4 bases and J 4 bases, leaving 20 bases between the germline ends. Germline-derived CDR1 and CDR2 are KGHSH and LQKENI. The length of the CDR3 is 17 residues. The CDR3 loop reads CASSLVGPSGTYNEQFF. The CDR3 DNA reads as TGTGCCAGCTCACTTGTCGGGCCAAGTGGGACTTACAATGAGCAGTTCTTC.

The chain joins TRBV3-1 (or the pseudogene TRBV3-2) to TRBJ2-1; 15 nucleotides agree with TRBD2. The CDR3 has 21 residues. V lost 2 bases to trimming and J lost 0 bases; unmatched junction nucleotides: 11. Germline CDR1 and CDR2: LGHDT and YNNKEL (reference sequence). For the CDR3, the DNA is TGTGCCAGCAGCCAAAGATGGGGACTAGCGGGAGGAGGGGACTCCTACAATGAGCAGTTCTTC. It is translated as CASSQRWGLAGGGDSYNEQFF.

The chain couples TRBV19 to TRBJ2-2; 11 bases align to TRBD2. The CDR3 contains 19 residues. Germline CDR1 LNHDA, CDR2 SQIVND (reference sequence). Trimming at V came to 1 base and at J to 1 base, leaving 8 bases not matched to a gene. The CDR3 region has the DNA TGTGCCAGTAGTATAGGGGGACAGACTAGCGGGGAGAACACCGGGGAGCTGTTTTTT. As protein: CASSIGGQTSGENTGELFF.

This chain links TRBV18 with TRBJ1-1, with D possibly matching TRBD1 (5 bases). Germline CDR1 KGHSH, CDR2 LQKENI. Trimming cost V 3 bases and J 2 bases, with 10 bases left between them. The CDR3 sequence is 14 residues long. CDR3 coding DNA: TGTGCCAGCTCACCCCGAACAGGAAACACTGAAGCTTTCTTT. Its protein is CASSPRTGNTEAFF.

The chain couples TRBV19 to TRBJ2-3; tentative D call: TRBD2 (6 bases). The V and J ends lost 5 bases and 0 bases respectively, with 12 bases between them. Germline lookup yields CDR1 LNHDA and CDR2 SQIVND (reference sequence). The length of the CDR3 is 15 residues. CDR3 region: CASSVSGLSTDTQYF. As DNA, the CDR3 is TGTGCCAGTAGTGTTAGCGGCCTAAGCACAGATACGCAGTATTTT.

This chain uses TRBV4-3 with TRBJ2-7; 7 bases map to TRBD2. Germline V gene sequence: CDR1 LGHNA, CDR2 YSLEER. CDR3 length equals 14 residues. V lost 4 bases, J lost 2 bases, and 5 bases stayed unmatched. The CDR3 DNA sequence: TGCGCCAGCAGCCTACCGGGACTAACCTACGAGCAGTACTTC. Amino acids: CASSLPGLTYEQYF.

The chain has TRBV29-1 and TRBJ2-3, with D tentatively TRBD2 (5 bases). V lost 3 bases to trimming and J lost 4 bases, with 8 bases between them. This CDR3 contains 12 residues. The germline CDR1 and CDR2 sequences are SQVTM and ANQGSEA. CDR3: CSVDWGADTQYF. CDR3 DNA: TGCAGCGTTGACTGGGGAGCAGATACGCAGTATTTT.